The 24 T cell receptor beta chains presented below share a single source sample, sequenced in a study of OX40 agonist ivuxolimab in advanced cancers. The protocol was immunoSEQ multiplex PCR, while the TCRdb copy is restricted to in-frame clones and leaves out a portion. The profile covers some 46,000 clones, with 70% to 90% appearing a single time and more than 15% taken by the ten largest. The specimen comprised CD4+ or CD8+ T cells sorted from blood, sampled in a trial of the OX40 agonist ivuxolimab. These receptors were taken from an adult with an advanced solid tumor such as melanoma, head and neck, liver or kidney cancer.

The chain carries TRBV5-1 and TRBJ2-7, with 7 bases that match TRBD1. This CDR3 has 14 amino acids. Germline CDR1 SGHRS, CDR2 YFSETQ. With 8 bases clipped from V and 0 bases from J, the junction kept 8 bases outside the gene matches. DNA of the CDR3: TGCGCCAGTCGTGCCGGGGACAGCTCCTACGAGCAGTACTTC. This codes for CASRAGDSSYEQYF.

The rearrangement links TRBV4-1 to TRBJ2-7; 9 bases line up with TRBD1. This CDR3 spans 15 amino acids. Per germline, CDR1 MGHRA and CDR2 YSYEKL. Trimming at V came to 1 base and at J to 2 bases, leaving 3 bases not matched to a gene. The CDR3 here is CASSQGGQGAYEQYF. CDR3 sequence (DNA): TGCGCCAGCAGCCAAGGGGGACAGGGAGCCTACGAGCAGTACTTC.

In this sample, this clone turned up a few times. This chain joins TRBV11-2 and TRBJ2-1; D gene uncertain. V lost 1 base and J 14 bases, leaving 12 bases between the germline ends. The CDR3 sequence is 12 residues long. Germline lookup yields CDR1 SGHAT and CDR2 FQNNGV. The CDR3 reads CASSLGGDRKFF. CDR3 in DNA: TGTGCCAGCAGCTTAGGAGGAGATCGTAAGTTCTTC. The full variable domain, with the rest looked up from reference TRBV11-2 and TRBJ2-1, is EAGVAQSPRYKIIEKRQSVAFWCNPISGHATLYWYQQILGQGPKLLIQFQNNGVVDDSQLPKDRFSAERLKGVDSTLKIQPAKLEDSAVYLCASSLGGDRKFFGPGTRLTVL.

The V and J genes are TRBV7-9 and TRBJ1-1, with 10 bases aligning to TRBD1. Germline lookup yields CDR1 SEHNR and CDR2 FQNEAQ (reference sequence). V lost 3 bases to trimming and J lost 2 bases; unmatched junction nucleotides: 9. The CDR3 totals 17 residues. The CDR3 loop reads CASSLEPGQGINTEAFF. For the CDR3, the DNA is TGTGCCAGCAGCTTGGAGCCGGGACAGGGGATTAACACTGAAGCTTTCTTT.

This clone was recorded only once. The chain employs TRBV9 and TRBJ1-1; D gene uncertain. The CDR3 length is 15 residues. The V end was cut by 3 bases, the J end by 0 bases, with 12 bases between. Germline CDR1 and CDR2: SGDLS and YYNGEE. The CDR3 sequence: CASSEYGEMNTEAFF. CDR3 nucleotides: TGTGCCAGCAGCGAATACGGGGAAATGAACACTGAAGCTTTCTTT.

Here the CDR3 reads CASSGTGNEKLFF. For the CDR3, the DNA is TGTGCCTCATCCGGGACAGGGAATGAAAAACTGTTTTTT. This rearrangement joins TRBV19 to TRBJ1-4, with 9 bases matching TRBD1. Germline V lookup: CDR1 LNHDA, CDR2 SQIVND (reference sequence). The trim removed 11 bases at V and 5 bases at J, leaving 6 bases unmatched. CDR3 length: 13 residues.

The chain uses TRBV13 and TRBJ1-1; D not certain. The CDR3 consists of 12 residues. The V and J ends lost 0 bases and 9 bases respectively, with 8 bases between them. Germline V gene sequence: CDR1 PRHDT, CDR2 FYEKMQ (reference sequence). Here the CDR3 reads CASSLGQGQAFF. The CDR3, as DNA: TGTGCCAGCAGCTTAGGCCAAGGTCAAGCTTTCTTT.

The chain is built from TRBV10-3 and TRBJ2-7; 10 nucleotides align to TRBD2. The germline V gene has CDR1 ENHRY and CDR2 SYGVKD. This CDR3 is 15 amino acids long. V lost 6 bases, J lost 4 bases, and 9 bases stayed unmatched. CDR3 amino acids: CAISSLAGGRYEQYV. The CDR3, as DNA: TGTGCCATCAGCTCCTTAGCGGGGGGTCGGTACGAGCAGTACGTC.

The chain couples TRBV28 to TRBJ2-7, with a weak D call TRBD1 (6 bases). Per germline, CDR1 MDHEN and CDR2 SYDVKM. Trimming pared 11 bases from V and 2 bases from J, leaving 16 bases between. The CDR3 extends over 13 amino acids. CDR3 sequence (DNA): TGTGCCGTGGTGGGGGCAAGGACCTACGAGCAGTACTTC. Translation gives CAVVGARTYEQYF.

J is TRBJ1-5 and V is TRBV28, with 8 bases fitting TRBD1. This CDR3 has 16 residues. The junction had 7 bases not matched to a gene; V was cut back by 6 bases and J by 0 bases. Per the germline V gene, CDR1 is MDHEN and CDR2 is SYDVKM. The CDR3 sequence is CASRSGQGLSNQPQHF. DNA for the CDR3: TGTGCCAGCAGATCTGGACAGGGCCTTAGCAATCAGCCCCAGCATTTT.

V usage is TRBV6-5 and J usage is TRBJ1-1, with no clear D. Trimming pared 0 bases from V and 5 bases from J, leaving 10 bases between. The CDR3 covers 14 residues. Germline CDR1 MNHEY, CDR2 SVGAGI. CDR3 DNA sequence: TGTGCCAGCAGTTACTCCCCCCTTTGGACTGAAGCTTTCTTT. Protein sequence: CASSYSPLWTEAFF.

J is TRBJ1-5 and V is TRBV9; D unclear. V was clipped by 0 bases and J by 9 bases, with 10 bases between them. CDR3 length equals 13 residues. CDR1 and CDR2 (germline): SGDLS, YYNGEE. CDR3 amino acids: CASSVGVIGPQHF. The DNA of the CDR3 is TGTGCCAGCAGCGTAGGGGTCATAGGGCCCCAGCATTTT.

The CDR3 nucleotides read TGCGCCAGCAGCCAAGATGGGGGACAGATCCAGGCCGAGCAGTACTTC. Amino acids: CASSQDGGQIQAEQYF. V and J are TRBV4-1 and TRBJ2-7; 7 bases are shared with TRBD1. CDR3 length equals 16 residues. From germline, CDR1 is MGHRA and CDR2 YSYEKL. V shed 0 bases, J shed 6 bases, and the junction held 11 bases outside the gene matches.

In this sample, this clone turned up once. The chain uses TRBV7-9 and TRBJ1-4; TRBD1 matches at 7 bases. Losses at the gene ends were 3 bases for V and 0 bases for J; bases not matched to a gene: 1. Germline CDR1 is SEHNR and CDR2 is FQNEAQ (reference sequence). This CDR3 region has 15 residues. CDR3 loop: CASSFDRATNEKLFF. In nucleotides, the CDR3 is TGTGCCAGCAGCTTCGACAGGGCAACTAATGAAAAACTGTTTTTT.

This clone was counted between two and nine times. This chain connects TRBV5-4 to TRBJ2-1; a weak D match, TRBD1 (6 bases). Trimming shortened V by 5 bases and J by 4 bases, and 13 bases separated the two germline ends. CDR3 length equals 14 residues. Germline V gives CDR1 SGHNT, CDR2 YYREEE (reference sequence). The CDR3 loop is CASRPGQQYNEQFF. The CDR3 DNA sequence: TGTGCCAGCAGACCGGGACAACAATACAATGAGCAGTTCTTC. The full variable domain, its missing parts supplied by reference TRBV5-4 and TRBJ2-1, is ETGVTQSPTHLIKTRGQQVTLRCSSQSGHNTVSWYQQALGQGPQFIFQYYREEENGRGNFPPRFSGLQFPNYSSELNVNALELDDSALYLCASRPGQQYNEQFFGPGTRLTVL.

The CDR3 DNA reads TGTGCCAGTAGTATCGCTGGTCGGGGTAGCAATCAGCCCCAGCATTTT. It specifies CASSIAGRGSNQPQHF. This chain joins TRBV19 and TRBJ1-5; D gene uncertain. The CDR3 is 16 amino acids. Germline values: CDR1 LNHDA, CDR2 SQIVND (reference sequence). With 3 bases removed from V and 0 bases from J, the gap between germline ends came to 12 bases.

V usage is TRBV29-1 and J usage is TRBJ1-1; D gene unclear. The V gene's germline CDR1 is SQVTM and CDR2 ANQGSEA. This CDR3 comprises 11 residues. Trimming took 7 bases from V and 5 from J, leaving 11 bases between them. In nucleotides, the CDR3 is TGCAGCGGCCATGGAGGGACTGAAGCTTTCTTT. Protein sequence: CSGHGGTEAFF.

The chain recombines TRBV19 with TRBJ1-1; 7 nucleotides align to TRBD1. V shed 7 bases, J shed 2 bases, and the junction held 7 bases outside the gene matches. CDR1 LNHDA and CDR2 SQIVND come from the germline V gene (reference sequence). This CDR3 region has 14 residues. The DNA for the CDR3 is TGTGCCAGTATTCCCCGGGACAGCAACACTGAAGCTTTCTTT. It is translated as CASIPRDSNTEAFF.

The chain is built from TRBV4-1 and TRBJ1-5, with D uncertain. The CDR3 is 14 amino acids. V lost 1 base and J 2 bases, leaving 6 bases between the germline ends. Germline V gene lookup returns CDR1 MGHRA and CDR2 YSYEKL. CDR3 coding DNA: TGCGCCAGCAGCCAAGGGGCAGGCAATCAGCCCCAGCATTTT. This encodes CASSQGAGNQPQHF.

This clone occurred a few times. The chain combines TRBV7-8 with TRBJ2-3; either TRBD1 or TRBD2 may supply D (6 bases each). The CDR3 sequence is 15 residues long. Deletions cut 5 bases from V and 3 bases from J, with 15 bases between. Per the germline V gene, CDR1 is SGHVS and CDR2 is FQNEAQ. The CDR3 nucleotides read TGTGCCAGCAGCACTATAGGGGGGTTTACAGATACGCAGTATTTT. Translating it yields CASSTIGGFTDTQYF.

The chain uses TRBV5-5 and TRBJ2-3; 7 positions match TRBD1. Germline CDR1 and CDR2: SGHKS and YYEKEE (reference sequence). The CDR3 is 17 amino acids. V shed 1 base, J shed 0 bases, and the junction held 8 bases outside the gene matches. Here the CDR3 DNA reads TGTGCCAGCAGCTTGTATCGGACAGGTTATAGCACAGATACGCAGTATTTT. Translating gives CASSLYRTGYSTDTQYF.

V usage is TRBV4-3 and J usage is TRBJ1-1; D unresolved. There are 15 residues in the CDR3. The germline V gene encodes CDR1 LGHNA and CDR2 YSLEER. Trimming took off 1 base at V and 1 base at J, with 10 bases between the two ends. The CDR3 bases are TGCGCCAGCAGCCAAGGGAGGCTCGAGAACACTGAAGCTTTCTTT. Translation gives CASSQGRLENTEAFF.

The CDR3 DNA sequence: TGTGCCTGGAGTCCTATCAGGGGCCTGGTAGCTGGGTACACCTTC. Translating gives CAWSPIRGLVAGYTF. This rearrangement joins TRBV30 to TRBJ1-2; D is possibly TRBD1 (6 bases). This CDR3 region has 15 residues. V was pared by 2 bases and J by 11 bases, with 24 bases between. Germline CDR1 reads GTSNPN; CDR2 reads SVGIG (reference sequence).

The V and J genes are TRBV12-2 and TRBJ2-2; TRBD2, the table's D call, was not compared with the DNA. TRBV12-2 is listed as a pseudogene. The CDR3 loop spans 15 amino acids. The CDR3 sequence: CVGSHGRLSTGELFF. The CDR3 bases are TGTGTGGGATCACATGGGAGACTATCCACCGGGGAGCTGTTTTTT.